A single sample gave rise to the 26 T cell receptor beta chains below, sequenced in a study of T cell responses to AZD1222 COVID-19 vaccine. Produced via immunoSEQ multiplex PCR; TCRdb's table is partial and in-frame only. Among approximately 100,000 clones listed, 75% to 90% were seen once. This specimen consisted of peripheral blood, obtained on day 0 of AZD1222 vaccination. The receptor set was obtained from an adult in good health.

The rearrangement joins TRBV3-1 (or the pseudogene TRBV3-2) to TRBJ1-1, with D perhaps matching TRBD1 (5 bases). V was pared by 4 bases and J by 1 base, with 13 bases between. CDR1 LGHDT and CDR2 YNNKEL come from the germline V gene (reference sequence). CDR3 size: 15 residues. The CDR3 protein is CASSPWGGWNTEAFF. The CDR3 bases are TGTGCCAGCAGCCCTTGGGGGGGGTGGAACACTGAAGCTTTCTTT.

J is TRBJ2-3 and V is TRBV6-2 or TRBV6-3; 7 bases fit TRBD2. CDR3 length: 15 amino acids. Germline V CDR1 and CDR2: MNHEY, SVGEGT. V trimming: 5 bases; J trimming: 5 bases; junction bases outside the gene matches: 10. The CDR3 DNA reads as TGTGCCAGCAGTCTTGGGGGGGGGAAGGGAGATACGCAGTATTTT. Its protein product is CASSLGGGKGDTQYF.

V and J are TRBV30 and TRBJ1-4, with unresolved D. V dropped 4 bases and J dropped 1 base, with 10 bases sitting between them. Germline values: CDR1 GTSNPN, CDR2 SVGIG (reference sequence). This CDR3 region has 14 residues. In DNA, the CDR3 is TGTGCCTGGACGAAGGAAGTAACTAATGAAAAACTGTTTTTT. This gives the protein CAWTKEVTNEKLFF.

This rearrangement joins TRBV7-3 to TRBJ2-3, with 12 bases lining up with TRBD2. V was clipped by 2 bases and J by 2 bases; unmatched bases: 2. CDR1 and CDR2 from the germline V gene are SGHTA and FQGTGA. This CDR3 has 16 amino acids. CDR3 sequence reads: CASSLGTSGLTDTQYF. The CDR3 region has the DNA TGTGCCAGCAGCTTAGGGACTAGCGGGCTCACAGATACGCAGTATTTT.

V is TRBV28 and J is TRBJ1-6; the D is unclear. This CDR3 has 15 amino acids. CDR1 is MDHEN, CDR2 SYDVKM, per germline. V was cut by 4 bases and J by 7 bases, with 14 bases left in between. The CDR3 here is CASSYDPTQNSPLHF. As DNA, the CDR3 is TGTGCCAGCAGTTACGACCCGACCCAAAATTCACCCCTCCACTTT. Full variable domain (remainder filled in from reference TRBV28 and TRBJ1-6): DVKVTQSSRYLVKRTGEKVFLECVQDMDHENMFWYRQDPGLGLRLIYFSYDVKMKEKGDIPEGYSVSREKKERFSLILESASTNQTSMYLCASSYDPTQNSPLHFGNGTRLTVT.

The chain joins TRBV7-8 to TRBJ2-5; 8 bases are shared with TRBD1. This CDR3 comprises 17 residues. The V gene end was trimmed by 2 bases and the J gene end by 2 bases; junction bases not matched to a gene: 10. From germline, CDR1 is SGHVS and CDR2 FQNEAQ. CDR3 nucleotide sequence: TGTGCCAGCAGCTTAACTCCAGACAGGGGTTTACAAGAGACCCAGTACTTC. It is translated as CASSLTPDRGLQETQYF.

This chain connects TRBV28 to TRBJ1-5; D is ambiguous. V lost 7 bases, J lost 0 bases, and 13 bases lay in between. Germline CDR1 is MDHEN and CDR2 is SYDVKM. This CDR3 comprises 15 residues. The CDR3 sequence: CASTTDTASNQPQHF. The CDR3, as DNA: TGTGCCAGCACCACCGATACAGCTAGCAATCAGCCCCAGCATTTT.

This chain uses TRBV27 with TRBJ1-1; D not certain. There are 15 residues in the CDR3. Germline V CDR1 and CDR2: MNHEY, SMNVEV (reference sequence). V was pared by 1 base and J by 0 bases, with 9 bases between. This CDR3 is CASSLYPDMNTEAFF. DNA of the CDR3: TGTGCCAGCAGTTTATATCCCGACATGAACACTGAAGCTTTCTTT.

V and J are TRBV9 and TRBJ1-1, with D possibly TRBD1 on 5 matching bases. CDR3 length: 17 residues. Deletions cut 0 bases from V and 0 bases from J, with 15 bases between. In germline, CDR1 is SGDLS, CDR2 YYNGEE. DNA for the CDR3: TGTGCCAGCAGCGTAGGGGCCGGGGCGATTATGAACACTGAAGCTTTCTTT. Protein product: CASSVGAGAIMNTEAFF.

V gene TRBV7-2 combines with J gene TRBJ2-5; 7 nucleotides align to TRBD1. Per the germline V gene, CDR1 is SGHTA and CDR2 is FQGNSA. J gave up 5 bases and V 5 bases, and 11 bases lay outside the gene matches. This CDR3 is 15 amino acids long. The CDR3, as DNA: TGTGCCAGCAGCGCGCAATCAGGGGGTGGGGAGACCCAGTACTTC. Translated: CASSAQSGGGETQYF.

The V call is TRBV3-1 (or the pseudogene TRBV3-2), the J call TRBJ1-1, with D possibly matching TRBD1 (5 bases). CDR1 LGHDT and CDR2 YNNKEL come from the germline V gene (reference sequence). The CDR3 runs 21 residues. Trimming pared 0 bases from V and 0 bases from J, leaving 26 bases between. The CDR3 protein is CASSQDIPLVGDGFMNTEAFF. CDR3 in DNA: TGTGCCAGCAGCCAAGATATCCCGTTAGTAGGGGATGGATTCATGAACACTGAAGCTTTCTTT.

J is TRBJ2-7 and V is TRBV6-5; 9 bases are a match to TRBD2. CDR3 length: 14 amino acids. CDR1 and CDR2 (germline): MNHEY, SVGAGI. The ends lost 6 bases at V and 4 bases at J; junction bases unmatched: 7. CDR3 sequence (DNA): TGTGCCAGCAGCCTGACTAGCGGTACGTACGAGCAGTACTTC. It codes for CASSLTSGTYEQYF.

This clone has just one count. J is TRBJ2-3 and V is TRBV2; unclear D gene. Deletions cut 7 bases from V and 4 bases from J, with 12 bases between. In germline, CDR1 is SNHLY, CDR2 FYNNEI. The CDR3 consists of 13 residues. Here the CDR3 reads CASMTASADTQYF. The CDR3 coding sequence is TGTGCCAGCATGACCGCATCTGCAGATACGCAGTATTTT.

This chain joins TRBV9 and TRBJ1-5; D is perhaps TRBD1 (6 bases). Germline CDR1 SGDLS, CDR2 YYNGEE. The ends were cut back, 4 bases at V and 3 bases at J, with 14 bases in the middle. The CDR3 is 15 residues long. CDR3: CASSNQDSNNQPQHF. As DNA, the CDR3 is TGTGCCAGCAGCAACCAGGACAGCAACAATCAGCCCCAGCATTTT.

This chain's CDR3 is CAISLTGGASNQPQHF. The CDR3 DNA is TGTGCCATCAGCCTGACAGGGGGCGCGAGCAATCAGCCCCAGCATTTT. The genes are TRBV10-3 and TRBJ1-5; 10 nucleotides line up with TRBD1. The CDR3 runs 16 residues. The ends lost 6 bases at V and 1 base at J; junction bases unmatched: 6. CDR1 is ENHRY and CDR2 is SYGVKD in the germline V gene.

This clone was counted only a few times. The rearrangement joins TRBV5-1 to TRBJ2-7, with D possibly called TRBD1 or TRBD2 (6 bases each). The CDR3 length is 12 residues. The germline V gene has CDR1 SGHRS and CDR2 YFSETQ. Trimming pared 4 bases from V and 3 bases from J, leaving 8 bases between. The CDR3 protein is CASSAGHYEQYF. The CDR3 nucleotides read TGCGCCAGCAGCGCGGGACACTACGAGCAGTACTTC.

The rearrangement joins TRBV6-2 or TRBV6-3 to TRBJ1-1; 7 nucleotides line up with TRBD1. The CDR3 loop spans 16 amino acids. CDR1 MNHEY and CDR2 SVGEGT come from the germline V gene. V gave up 5 bases and J gave up 3 bases; unmatched junction bases: 12. CDR3 coding DNA: TGTGCCAGCAGTCCGAGCCTAGGGGACAGTTACACTGAAGCTTTCTTT. Its protein product is CASSPSLGDSYTEAFF.

The CDR3 is CASSQDRSGALREQYF. CDR3 coding DNA: TGTGCCAGCAGCCAAGATCGGTCGGGGGCCCTTCGCGAGCAGTACTTC. The genes are TRBV4-2 and TRBJ2-7; D assignment may be TRBD1 or TRBD2 (6 bases each). The germline V gene has CDR1 LGHNA and CDR2 YNFKEQ. This CDR3 contains 16 residues. Trimming stripped 0 bases from V and 6 bases from J, with 18 bases between.

CDR3 residues: CASSTDRWTGELFF. The CDR3 nucleotides read TGTGCCAGCAGCACTGACCGGTGGACCGGGGAGCTGTTTTTT. This chain connects TRBV7-8 to TRBJ2-2; no firm D call. CDR3 length: 14 residues. The V gene lost 5 bases and the J gene lost 5 bases, with 12 bases spanning the gap. CDR1 is SGHVS, CDR2 FQNEAQ, per germline.

The V call is TRBV10-3, the J call TRBJ1-1; TRBD1 might be the D (5 bases). Germline assignment: CDR1 ENHRY and CDR2 SYGVKD. The CDR3 runs to 14 residues. The ends were cut back, 3 bases at V and 5 bases at J, with 13 bases in the middle. The CDR3 region is CAISDAGFGTEAFF. DNA for the CDR3: TGTGCCATCAGTGATGCAGGGTTTGGGACTGAAGCTTTCTTT.

The genes are TRBV6-2 or TRBV6-3 and TRBJ1-2, with 7 bases identical to TRBD1. The CDR3 is made up of 14 amino acids. In germline, CDR1 is MNHEY, CDR2 SVGEGT. The V gene end was trimmed by 2 bases and the J gene end by 4 bases; junction bases not matched to a gene: 4. The CDR3 DNA reads TGTGCCAGCAGTTACAGGGGGCAGGCCTATGGCTACACCTTC. The encoded protein is CASSYRGQAYGYTF.

The V gene is TRBV24-1, the J gene TRBJ1-2; no firm D call. Germline V CDR1 and CDR2: KGHDR, SFDVKD. The CDR3 contains 16 residues. V gave up 3 bases and J gave up 6 bases, with 19 bases separating them. The CDR3 spells CATSDPGRAEMDGYTF. In DNA, the CDR3 is TGTGCCACCAGTGATCCCGGGAGGGCCGAAATGGATGGCTACACCTTC.

A few counts support this clone. The chain couples TRBV18 to TRBJ1-5; unclear D gene. V lost 5 bases and J 5 bases, leaving 10 bases between the germline ends. Germline V CDR1 and CDR2: KGHSH, LQKENI. The CDR3 contains 13 residues. CDR3 bases: TGTGCCAGCTCAGAGGGAAGGGATCAGCCCCAGCATTTT. This encodes CASSEGRDQPQHF.

The chain is built from TRBV12-3 or TRBV12-4 and TRBJ1-2, with D unresolved. The length of the CDR3 is 13 residues. V lost 8 bases and J lost 4, with 14 bases in between. The CDR3 loop reads CASLRQAGYGYTF. The CDR3, as DNA: TGTGCCAGCCTTCGTCAGGCGGGCTATGGCTACACCTTC.

J is TRBJ1-2 and V is TRBV6-2 or TRBV6-3; 9 positions agree with TRBD1. There are 18 residues in the CDR3. V was clipped by 0 bases and J by 3 bases; unmatched bases: 11. Germline lookup yields CDR1 MNHEY and CDR2 SVGEGT. CDR3 DNA sequence: TGTGCCAGCAGTTACTCCTGGACAGGGGTGGATAGATACTATGGCTACACCTTC. The encoded protein is CASSYSWTGVDRYYGYTF.

CDR3 bases: TGTGCCAGCTCACCAATTGGCGACAGGGGGCCGACAGATACGCAGTATTTT. Encoded protein: CASSPIGDRGPTDTQYF. The chain has TRBV18 and TRBJ2-3, with 10 bases lining up with TRBD1. The CDR3 has 17 residues. Trimming took 2 bases from V and 3 from J; bases not matched to a gene: 8. CDR1 is KGHSH, CDR2 LQKENI, per germline.